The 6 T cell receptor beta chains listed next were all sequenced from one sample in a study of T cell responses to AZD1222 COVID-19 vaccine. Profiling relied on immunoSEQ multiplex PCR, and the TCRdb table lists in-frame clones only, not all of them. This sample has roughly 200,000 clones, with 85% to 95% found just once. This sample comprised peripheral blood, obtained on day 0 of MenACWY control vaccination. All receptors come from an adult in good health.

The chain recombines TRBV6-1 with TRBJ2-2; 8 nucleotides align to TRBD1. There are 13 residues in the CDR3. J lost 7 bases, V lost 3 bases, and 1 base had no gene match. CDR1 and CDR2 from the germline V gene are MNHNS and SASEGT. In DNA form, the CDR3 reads TGTGCCAGCAGTGAGGGGACAGGCGGGGAGCTGTTTTTT. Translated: CASSEGTGGELFF.

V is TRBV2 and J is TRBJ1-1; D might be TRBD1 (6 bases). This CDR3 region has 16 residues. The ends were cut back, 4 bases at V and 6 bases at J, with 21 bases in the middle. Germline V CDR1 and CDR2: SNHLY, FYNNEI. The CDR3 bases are TGTGCCAGCAGTGTACAGGGAACCCCCCTACAATCTGAAGCTTTCTTT. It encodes CASSVQGTPLQSEAFF.

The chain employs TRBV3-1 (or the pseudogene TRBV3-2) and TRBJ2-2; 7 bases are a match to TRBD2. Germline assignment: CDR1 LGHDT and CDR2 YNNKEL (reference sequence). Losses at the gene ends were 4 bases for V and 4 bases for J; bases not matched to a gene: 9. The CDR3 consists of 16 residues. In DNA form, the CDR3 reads TGTGCCAGCAGCCCGCCGACTAGCCCGCGCACCGGGGAGCTGTTTTTT. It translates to CASSPPTSPRTGELFF.

In nucleotides, the CDR3 is TGTGCCAGCAGTGAAGGCCGGGACAGGGGGCTCAGTCAGGATGGCTACACCTTC. Encoded protein: CASSEGRDRGLSQDGYTF. This sequence joins TRBV6-1 and TRBJ1-2; 12 nucleotides align to TRBD1. Germline V lookup: CDR1 MNHNS, CDR2 SASEGT. This CDR3 region has 18 residues. V shed 1 base and J 6 bases; nucleotides not matched to a gene: 12.

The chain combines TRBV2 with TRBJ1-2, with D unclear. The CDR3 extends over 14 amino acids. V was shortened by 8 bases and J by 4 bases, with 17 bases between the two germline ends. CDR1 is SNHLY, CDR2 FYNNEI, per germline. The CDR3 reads CASDIMGGVYGYTF. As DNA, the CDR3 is TGTGCCAGCGATATTATGGGCGGGGTCTATGGCTACACCTTC.

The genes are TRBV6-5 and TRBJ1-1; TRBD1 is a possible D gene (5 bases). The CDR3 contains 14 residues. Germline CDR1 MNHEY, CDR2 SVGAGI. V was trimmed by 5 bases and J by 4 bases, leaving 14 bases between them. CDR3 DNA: TGTGCCAGCAGTATGGACAATCGAGGCACTGAAGCTTTCTTT. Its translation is CASSMDNRGTEAFF.